The T cell receptor (beta chain) described here comes from a study of human T cells and chemical hapten exposure. CDR1 is DFQATT and CDR2 is SNEGSKA in the germline V gene (reference sequence). The CDR3 contains 15 residues. Trimming removed 5 bases from V and 1 base from J, with 15 bases in between. During construction of the library, unique molecular identifiers were attached to individual cDNA molecules for quantitative, reproducible TCR counting. TCRdb redid the calling of the RACE reads with MiXCR, one entry per CDR3 protein. The repertoire holds tens of thousands of distinct CDR3 sequences, with 5.8% as singletons. This clonotype was seen many times. Time point indicated: patch test 3, about 24 weeks after DPC sensitization. Treatment noted: therapeutic diphenylcyclopropenone sensitization with weekly scalp DPC.

The clonotype was recovered from a man in his thirties or forties with alopecia areata. Some clones in this sample may be carry-over from other donors' samples. The sequenced sample was whole blood, obtained in connection with sensitization to the hapten diphenylcyclopropenone (DPC). This sequence joins TRBV20-1 and TRBJ2-4; D is possibly TRBD1 or TRBD2 (5 bases each). The CDR3, as DNA: TGCAGTGCTGGGGGACGGACCTCGGCCAAAAACATTCAGTACTTC. Translating gives CSAGGRTSAKNIQYF.